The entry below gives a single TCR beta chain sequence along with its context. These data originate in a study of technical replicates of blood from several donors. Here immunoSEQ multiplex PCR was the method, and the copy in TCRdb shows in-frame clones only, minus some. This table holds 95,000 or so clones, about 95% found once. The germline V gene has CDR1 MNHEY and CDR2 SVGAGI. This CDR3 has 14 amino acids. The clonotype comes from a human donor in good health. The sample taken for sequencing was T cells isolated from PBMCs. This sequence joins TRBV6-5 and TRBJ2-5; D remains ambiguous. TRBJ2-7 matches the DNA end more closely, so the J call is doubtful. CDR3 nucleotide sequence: TGTGCCAGCAGTTACTCGCTCAATAGCTACGAGCAGTACTTC. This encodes CASSYSLNSYEQYF.